This T cell receptor beta chain came from a study of neurological immune-mediated disorders. TCRdb independently ran MiXCR on the 5' RACE reads; one entry per CDR3 protein. This sample has 40,000 or so distinct CDR3 sequences, with approximately 4.4% found just once. This clonotype was detected ten times or more. The CDR3 contains 13 residues. Germline V CDR1 and CDR2: SGHDT, YYEEEE. Trimming pared 4 bases from V and 5 bases from J, leaving 12 bases between. The TCR was taken from a man aged 18 to 29 in good health. The V gene is TRBV5-6, the J gene TRBJ1-1; TRBD1 is a possible D gene (6 bases). Material: CD4+ T cells from blood. CDR3 in amino acids: CASSLEGGTEAFF. The CDR3, as DNA: TGTGCCAGCAGCCTGGAGGGGGGAACTGAAGCTTTCTTT.